This note documents a single T cell receptor beta chain sequence. What it binds is not known. The entry originates in a study of cytomegalovirus exposure and HLA in healthy donors. General study results and limits: The study dropped some indistinguishable V segments, TRBV6-2 and TRBV6-3 among them. In most subjects, TCR beta sequences reportedly gave accurate predictions of HLA-A and HLA-B alleles. A later analysis showed HLA-associated TCR beta chains outstripping equally common others in clonal expansion.

With 60 Vbeta and 13 Jbeta primers, the PCR was carried out. Here immunoSEQ multiplex PCR was the method, and the copy in TCRdb shows in-frame clones only, minus some. The sample includes 150,000 to 200,000 clones, around 84% of them seen just once. V shed 4 bases and J shed 8 bases, with 18 bases lying between them. Germline CDR1 reads SGHDT; CDR2 reads YYEEEE. The CDR3 covers 14 residues. Sequencing used PBMCs. The receptor was isolated from a man in his fifties in good health and CMV-seropositive. This chain uses TRBV5-6 with TRBJ1-2; the D gene is possibly TRBD1 (5 bases). CDR3 loop: CASSPGTPGRGYTF. CDR3 in DNA: TGTGCCAGCAGCCCCGGGACTCCCGGCAGGGGCTACACCTTC.